The 10 T cell receptor beta chains listed next were all sequenced from one sample in a study of blood T cell repertoires in COVID-19. Some clones are missing from TCRdb's copy, which holds only in-frame ones; the method was immunoSEQ multiplex PCR. The sample has fewer than 90,000 clones; more than 70% are singletons. The sample taken for sequencing was peripheral blood. Receptors were obtained from a human donor in a cohort sampled during active COVID-19.

The chain links TRBV3-1 (or the pseudogene TRBV3-2) to TRBJ2-5, with 11 bases lining up with TRBD1. Germline CDR1 is LGHDT and CDR2 is YNNKEL (reference sequence). This CDR3 has 14 amino acids. The J segment lost 5 bases and the V segment lost 8 bases, leaving 7 bases of the junction unmatched. The CDR3 region is CASAGTGGLETQYF. The DNA for the CDR3 is TGTGCCAGCGCCGGGACAGGGGGTTTGGAGACCCAGTACTTC.

The gene calls are TRBV13 and TRBJ2-1; 7 bases line up with TRBD2. J gave up 2 bases and V 5 bases, and 6 bases lay outside the gene matches. CDR3 length: 15 amino acids. CDR1 PRHDT and CDR2 FYEKMQ come from the germline V gene (reference sequence). The chain's CDR3 is CASSPQRGAYNEQFF. CDR3 sequence (DNA): TGTGCCAGCAGCCCCCAACGGGGGGCCTACAATGAGCAGTTCTTC.

This sequence joins TRBV29-1 and TRBJ2-1, with a possible D match to TRBD1 (6 bases). CDR1 is SQVTM, CDR2 ANQGSEA, per germline. This CDR3 comprises 16 residues. Trimming removed 0 bases from V and 3 bases from J, with 15 bases in between. CDR3 in amino acids: CSVEDPRQADYNEQFF. The CDR3 coding sequence is TGCAGCGTTGAAGATCCGCGACAGGCCGACTACAATGAGCAGTTCTTC.

The chain carries TRBV29-1 and TRBJ2-3; the D is unclear. Germline CDR1 reads SQVTM; CDR2 reads ANQGSEA. V lost 5 bases, J lost 12 bases, and 9 bases lay in between. The CDR3 is 9 residues long. The CDR3 protein is CSVSPPQYF. In DNA form, the CDR3 reads TGCAGCGTTTCCCCCCCTCAGTATTTT.

V gene TRBV11-3 combines with J gene TRBJ1-1; D not resolved. The V end lost 5 bases, the J end lost 1 base, and 8 bases lay between the germline ends. Per germline, CDR1 SGHNT and CDR2 YENEEA. The CDR3 contains 13 residues. CDR3 sequence (DNA): TGTGCCAGCAGCCAACACCAGAACACTGAAGCTTTCTTT. Translating gives CASSQHQNTEAFF.

This rearrangement joins TRBV5-6 to TRBJ2-3; D is unresolved. The CDR3 consists of 14 residues. V was cut by 4 bases and J by 2 bases, with 11 bases left in between. CDR1 and CDR2 from the germline V gene are SGHDT and YYEEEE. CDR3 DNA: TGTGCCAGCAGCCCCACAGTGAACACAGATACGCAGTATTTT. Residues: CASSPTVNTDTQYF. The whole variable domain, remainder taken from reference TRBV5-6 and TRBJ2-3, is DAGVTQSPTHLIKTRGQQVTLRCSPKSGHDTVSWYQQALGQGPQFIFQYYEEEERQRGNFPDRFSGHQFPNYSSELNVNALLLGDSALYLCASSPTVNTDTQYFGPGTRLTVL.

J is TRBJ1-2 and V is TRBV5-1, with 10 bases identical to TRBD1. Germline values: CDR1 SGHRS, CDR2 YFSETQ. The CDR3 totals 16 residues. Losses at the gene ends were 2 bases for V and 3 bases for J; bases not matched to a gene: 7. The CDR3 DNA sequence: TGCGCCAGCAGCTTTCCCGGACAGGGGGGAGACTATGGCTACACCTTC. Translated, it gives CASSFPGQGGDYGYTF.

CDR3 in DNA: TGCAGCGTTGGAGGGGGAACAGATACGCAGTATTTT. Protein sequence: CSVGGGTDTQYF. The J gene is TRBJ2-3, the V gene TRBV29-1; TRBD1 might be the D (6 bases). V lost 4 bases to trimming and J lost 3 bases, with 8 bases between them. Germline CDR1 is SQVTM and CDR2 is ANQGSEA. The CDR3 extends over 12 amino acids.

The chain has TRBV12-3 or TRBV12-4 and TRBJ1-1, with unresolved D. V was trimmed by 3 bases and J by 2 bases, leaving 7 bases between them. The CDR3 has 13 residues. The CDR3 nucleotides are TGTGCCAGCAGTTTGTCCCTTAACACTGAAGCTTTCTTT. Translating gives CASSLSLNTEAFF.

The chain couples TRBV11-3 to TRBJ2-2, with TRBD1 matching over 7 bases. Germline trimming cut 2 bases from V and 2 bases from J; bases unmatched to any gene: 5. Germline V gives CDR1 SGHNT, CDR2 YENEEA. The CDR3 runs to 16 residues. The CDR3 nucleotides are TGTGCCAGCAGCTTAAGAGGGGACAGTAACACCGGGGAGCTGTTTTTT. Protein sequence: CASSLRGDSNTGELFF.